The source of this T cell receptor (beta chain) is a study of T cell responses to AZD1222 COVID-19 vaccine. General study findings and limits: Among those given AZD1222, only five or six were seropositive at baseline. Reportedly, nearly half the spike-specific TCRs target unmutated variant regions.

Between the trimmed V and J ends, which lost 0 bases and 6 bases, there was a span of 11 bases. Germline V gene sequence: CDR1 MNHEY, CDR2 SVGAGI. This CDR3 comprises 14 residues. Note on this clone: Antigen specificity is unknown.

The table came from immunoSEQ multiplex PCR; TCRdb's copy has only in-frame clones and leaves some out. The data show some 150,000 clones, with 75% to 95% seen just once and more than 3% held by the top ten. This chain uses TRBV6-5 with TRBJ1-2; perhaps TRBD1 as D (6 bases). This TCR came from an adult who received the AZD1222 COVID-19 vaccine. This sample comprised peripheral blood, obtained 28 days after the second AZD1222 dose. Here the CDR3 reads CASSYSSQGHGYTF. The CDR3 DNA reads TGTGCCAGCAGTTACTCGAGTCAGGGGCATGGCTACACCTTC.